These 19 T cell receptor beta chains were all obtained from the same sample, sequenced in a study of blood T cells in healthy people across ages. Next came a second PCR, run for about 7 to 12 cycles, which used a sample-barcoded 5' primer along with a J-beta primer mix. TCRdb analysed the 5' RACE reads with MiXCR anew, one entry per CDR3 protein. Of around 1,700,000 distinct CDR3 sequences in the sample, roughly 30% are singletons; the top ten hold 7% to 9%. The specimen sequenced was blood. All receptors derive from a woman under 40 in good health.

The V gene is TRBV30, the J gene TRBJ1-4; no clear D gene. The CDR3 is 14 residues long. The V gene lost 3 bases and the J gene lost 7 bases, with 15 bases spanning the gap. Germline lookup yields CDR1 GTSNPN and CDR2 SVGIG (reference sequence). The CDR3 nucleotides read TGTGCCTGGAGCGGAGCGGCGGAAGGTGAAAAACTGTTTTTT. Amino acids: CAWSGAAEGEKLFF. The variable domain in full, with the rest retrieved from reference TRBV30 and TRBJ1-4, is SQTIHQWPATLVQPVGSPLSLECTVEGTSNPNLYWYRQAAGRGLQLLFYSVGIGQISSEVPQNLSASRPQDRQFILSSKKLLLSDSGFYLCAWSGAAEGEKLFFGSGTQLSVL.

The chain's CDR3 is CASSSNKRRGANTEAFF. As DNA, the CDR3 is TGCGCCAGCAGCTCGAACAAACGCAGGGGGGCGAACACTGAAGCTTTCTTT. The chain has TRBV5-1 and TRBJ1-1; 7 bases are a match to TRBD1. This CDR3 contains 17 residues. Looked up from germline, CDR1 is SGHRS and CDR2 is YFSETQ. The V gene end was trimmed by 3 bases and the J gene end by 1 base; junction bases not matched to a gene: 12.

This clonotype was picked up a small number of times. The chain is built from TRBV20-1 and TRBJ2-3; D is possibly TRBD2 (7 bases). The ends were cut back, 6 bases at V and 2 bases at J, with 24 bases in the middle. CDR3 length: 17 residues. Per germline, CDR1 DFQATT and CDR2 SNEGSKA (reference sequence). The CDR3 DNA follows: TGCAGTGCACACACGAGCGGGGCAGGGGCATTCACAGATACGCAGTATTTT. This gives the protein CSAHTSGAGAFTDTQYF.

A word on this clonotype: A single base separates this from a much larger clone, so it may be a read error. The chain joins TRBV6-5 to TRBJ2-1, with a possible D match to TRBD2 (5 bases). The germline V gene encodes CDR1 MNHEY and CDR2 SVGAGI. Trimming cost V 8 bases and J 9 bases, with 20 bases left between them. CDR3 size: 14 residues. The CDR3, as DNA: TGTGCCAGCGAGCCGAACCAATCCCGGGGTGAGCAGTTCTTC. It translates to CASEPNQSRGEQFF.

CDR3 sequence reads: CSARDKAEGGHTF. The CDR3 bases are TGCAGTGCTAGAGATAAGGCCGAGGGAGGCCACACCTTC. The chain carries TRBV20-1 and TRBJ1-2, with D uncertain. Germline CDR1 is DFQATT and CDR2 is SNEGSKA (reference sequence). This CDR3 has 13 amino acids. Trimming cost V 0 bases and J 12 bases, with 17 bases left between them.

This clonotype came up once. The chain carries TRBV6-6 and TRBJ1-1; possible D gene TRBD1, 5 bases. The CDR3 loop spans 13 amino acids. Germline CDR1 reads MNHNY; CDR2 reads SVGAGI (reference sequence). Trimming shortened V by 6 bases and J by 3 bases, and 11 bases separated the two germline ends. The CDR3 region is CASSPRQYTEAFF. Here the CDR3 DNA reads TGTGCCAGCAGCCCACGACAGTACACTGAAGCTTTCTTT.

Concerning this clonotype itself: The junction and the germline gene differ at one end; a read error may be behind it. The V gene is TRBV28, the J gene TRBJ2-3; a possible D gene is TRBD2 (5 bases). The length of the CDR3 is 16 residues. Germline CDR1 MDHEN, CDR2 SYDVKM. The CDR3, as DNA: TGTGCCAGTAGTTCAGCTGTGGGCCGAGGGACAGATACGCAGTATTTT. Translation gives CASSSAVGRGTDTQYF.

Concerning this clonotype itself: The conserved closing phenylalanine or tryptophan is absent in this CDR3, likely reflecting a read error. The chain employs TRBV11-2 and TRBJ2-5, with D tentatively TRBD1 (5 bases). The CDR3 sequence is 13 residues long. Germline V gene data show CDR1 as SGHAT and CDR2 as FQNNGV. The V end was cut by 5 bases, the J end by 2 bases, with 9 bases between. The CDR3 here is CASSQGAQETQYL. CDR3 nucleotides: TGTGCCAGCAGCCAAGGGGCACAAGAGACCCAGTACTTG.

The chain uses TRBV12-3 or TRBV12-4 and TRBJ2-1; weak D call: TRBD2 (6 bases). This CDR3 region has 13 residues. Trimming pared 9 bases from V and 4 bases from J, leaving 13 bases between. The CDR3 is CASLPGEYNEQFF. The CDR3 DNA reads TGTGCCAGTCTGCCGGGGGAGTACAATGAGCAGTTCTTC.

This chain uses TRBV20-1 with TRBJ1-6; D remains unclear. Trimming stripped 3 bases from V and 10 bases from J, with 19 bases between. The CDR3 has 15 residues. In germline, CDR1 is DFQATT, CDR2 SNEGSKA (reference sequence). CDR3 sequence: CSARSRPDPGSPLHF. In nucleotides, the CDR3 is TGCAGTGCTAGGTCACGTCCTGACCCGGGGTCACCCCTCCACTTT.

The V gene is TRBV7-9, the J gene TRBJ1-2; D unresolved. CDR3 length: 15 residues. Germline V gives CDR1 SEHNR, CDR2 FQNEAQ (reference sequence). The V end was cut by 0 bases, the J end by 5 bases, with 13 bases between. CDR3 in amino acids: CASSLAKAGLYGYTF. CDR3 nucleotides: TGTGCCAGCAGCTTAGCGAAGGCAGGCCTTTATGGCTACACCTTC.

The chain couples TRBV7-9 to TRBJ2-1; D gene unclear. V was trimmed by 7 bases and J by 5 bases, leaving 9 bases between them. The germline CDR1 and CDR2 sequences are SEHNR and FQNEAQ (reference sequence). The CDR3 loop spans 12 amino acids. CDR3 in amino acids: CASTQSHNEQFF. The CDR3 nucleotides are TGTGCCAGCACCCAGTCTCACAATGAGCAGTTCTTC.

The gene calls are TRBV9 and TRBJ2-2, with TRBD1 matching 7 bases. CDR3 length equals 20 residues. The V segment lost 3 bases and the J segment 1 base; nucleotides outside the gene matches: 18. Germline-derived CDR1 and CDR2 are SGDLS and YYNGEE. CDR3 in DNA: TGTGCCAGCAGCGACGCGCCGGGACAGAAAACTTTCGAGAACACCGGGGAGCTGTTTTTT. It encodes CASSDAPGQKTFENTGELFF. Complete variable domain (other parts from reference TRBV9 and TRBJ2-2): DSGVTQTPKHLITATGQRVTLRCSPRSGDLSVYWYQQSLDQGLQFLIQYYNGEERAKGNILERFSAQQFPDLHSELNLSSLELGDSALYFCASSDAPGQKTFENTGELFFGEGSRLTVL.

The chain links TRBV24-1 to TRBJ2-7; D unresolved. Near its end, the DNA agrees better with TRBJ2-4, so the J call may be wrong. The length of the CDR3 is 12 residues. The germline V gene has CDR1 KGHDR and CDR2 SFDVKD. The CDR3 reads CATRVAKNIQYF. The CDR3 nucleotides are TGTGCCACCAGGGTAGCCAAAAACATTCAGTACTTC.

This clonotype has just a few counts. The J gene is TRBJ1-5, the V gene TRBV2; D is uncertain. Trimming stripped 8 bases from V and 0 bases from J, with 8 bases between. CDR1 SNHLY and CDR2 FYNNEI come from the germline V gene. The CDR3 runs 13 residues. CDR3: CASLKDSNQPQHF. The CDR3 DNA reads TGTGCCAGCTTAAAAGATAGCAATCAGCCCCAGCATTTT.

As regards this clonotype: One end of the junction fails to match germline, which may point to a read error. This rearrangement joins TRBV5-1 to TRBJ2-3; D might be TRBD2 (6 bases). Germline loops: CDR1 SGHRS, CDR2 YFSETQ. The CDR3 has 15 amino acids. This chain's CDR3 is CAGSLRGTEGDTQYF. In DNA form, the CDR3 reads TGCGCCGGCAGCTTGCGCGGAACGGAGGGAGATACGCAGTATTTT.

This clonotype was seen at least ten times. This chain links TRBV5-1 with TRBJ2-7; D is tentatively TRBD1 or TRBD2 (5 bases each). Germline CDR1 SGHRS, CDR2 YFSETQ. The CDR3 consists of 15 residues. Trimming took 0 bases from V and 0 from J, leaving 10 bases between them. CDR3 amino acids: CASSLVGGFSYEQYF. In DNA form, the CDR3 reads TGCGCCAGCAGCTTGGTTGGGGGTTTCTCCTACGAGCAGTACTTC.

The table lists this clonotype with many counts. This sequence joins TRBV20-1 and TRBJ2-1; D is undetermined. With 3 bases removed from V and 0 bases from J, the gap between germline ends came to 6 bases. This CDR3 is built from 13 residues. Germline CDR1 DFQATT, CDR2 SNEGSKA (reference sequence). The CDR3 DNA follows: TGCAGTGCTAGTCGGAACTCCTACAATGAGCAGTTCTTC. It is translated as CSASRNSYNEQFF.

In this sample, this clonotype turned up a few times. This chain connects TRBV3-1 to TRBJ2-7; perhaps TRBD2 as D (5 bases). Trimming removed 0 bases at V and 5 bases at J, with 17 bases between. Germline V CDR1 and CDR2: LGHDT, YNNKEL (reference sequence). The CDR3 has 16 residues. The CDR3, as DNA: TGTGCCAGCAGCCAAGATATTAACTCTCGGAGGAACGAGCAGTACTTC. This translates into CASSQDINSRRNEQYF.